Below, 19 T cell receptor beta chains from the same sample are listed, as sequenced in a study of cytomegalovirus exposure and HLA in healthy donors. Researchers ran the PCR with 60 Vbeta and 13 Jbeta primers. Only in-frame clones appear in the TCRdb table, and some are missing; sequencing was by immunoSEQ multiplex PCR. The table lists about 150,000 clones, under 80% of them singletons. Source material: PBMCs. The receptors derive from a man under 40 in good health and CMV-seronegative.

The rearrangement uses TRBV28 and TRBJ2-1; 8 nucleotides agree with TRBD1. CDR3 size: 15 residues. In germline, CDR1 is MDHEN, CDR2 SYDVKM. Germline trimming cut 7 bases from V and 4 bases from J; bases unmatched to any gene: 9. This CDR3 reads CASTSRDRTYNEQFF. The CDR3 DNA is TGTGCCAGCACCTCGCGGGACAGGACATACAATGAGCAGTTCTTC.

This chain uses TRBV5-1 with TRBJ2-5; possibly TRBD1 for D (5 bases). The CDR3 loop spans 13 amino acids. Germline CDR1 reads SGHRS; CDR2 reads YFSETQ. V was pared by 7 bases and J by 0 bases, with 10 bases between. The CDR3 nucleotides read TGCGCCAGCGGGCAGGGATACCAAGAGACCCAGTACTTC. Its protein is CASGQGYQETQYF.

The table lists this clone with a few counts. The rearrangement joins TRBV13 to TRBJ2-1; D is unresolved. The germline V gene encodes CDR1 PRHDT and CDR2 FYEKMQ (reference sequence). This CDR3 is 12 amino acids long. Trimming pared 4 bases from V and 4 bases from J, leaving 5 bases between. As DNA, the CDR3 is TGTGCCAGCAGCTCTGTATACAATGAGCAGTTCTTC. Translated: CASSSVYNEQFF.

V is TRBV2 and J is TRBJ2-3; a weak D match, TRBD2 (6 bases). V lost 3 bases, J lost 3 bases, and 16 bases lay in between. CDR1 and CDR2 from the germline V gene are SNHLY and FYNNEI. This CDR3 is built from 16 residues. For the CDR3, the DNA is TGTGCCAGCAGTGATTCGGGTGGGGGGACGACAGATACGCAGTATTTT. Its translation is CASSDSGGGTTDTQYF.

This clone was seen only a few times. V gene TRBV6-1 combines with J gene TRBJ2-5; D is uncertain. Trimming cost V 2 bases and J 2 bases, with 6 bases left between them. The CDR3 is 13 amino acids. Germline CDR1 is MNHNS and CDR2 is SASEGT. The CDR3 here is CASSELLQETQYF. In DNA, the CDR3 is TGTGCCAGCAGTGAACTTTTGCAAGAGACCCAGTACTTC.

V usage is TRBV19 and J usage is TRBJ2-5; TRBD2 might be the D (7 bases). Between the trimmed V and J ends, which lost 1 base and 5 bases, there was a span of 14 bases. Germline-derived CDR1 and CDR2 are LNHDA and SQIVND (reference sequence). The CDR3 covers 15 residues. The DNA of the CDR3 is TGTGCCAGTAGTATAGTCATGGGGGGGCGGGAGACCCAGTACTTC. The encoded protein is CASSIVMGGRETQYF.

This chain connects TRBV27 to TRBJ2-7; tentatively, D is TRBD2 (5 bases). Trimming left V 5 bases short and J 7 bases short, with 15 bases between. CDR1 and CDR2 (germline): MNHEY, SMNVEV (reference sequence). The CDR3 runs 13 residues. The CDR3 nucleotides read TGTGCCAGCAGTCCGGAGAGGGCTGGAGAGCAGTACTTC. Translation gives CASSPERAGEQYF.

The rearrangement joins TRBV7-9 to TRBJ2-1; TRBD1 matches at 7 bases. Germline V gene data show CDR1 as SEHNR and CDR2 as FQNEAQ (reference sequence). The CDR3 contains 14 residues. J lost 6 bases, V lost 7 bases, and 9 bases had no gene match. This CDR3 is CASTRQGPSNEQFF. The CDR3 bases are TGTGCCAGCACCCGACAGGGCCCTTCCAATGAGCAGTTCTTC. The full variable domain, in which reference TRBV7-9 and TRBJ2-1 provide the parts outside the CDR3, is DTGVSQNPRHKITKRGQNVTFRCDPISEHNRLYWYRQTLGQGPEFLTYFQNEAQLEKSRLLSDRFSAERPKGSFSTLEIQRTEQGDSAMYLCASTRQGPSNEQFFGPGTRLTVL.

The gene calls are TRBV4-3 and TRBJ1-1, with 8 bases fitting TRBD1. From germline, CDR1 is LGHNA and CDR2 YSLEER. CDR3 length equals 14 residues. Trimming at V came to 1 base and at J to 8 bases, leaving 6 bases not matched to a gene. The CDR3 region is CASSQASNRGEAFF. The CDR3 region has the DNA TGCGCCAGCAGCCAAGCAAGTAACAGGGGGGAAGCTTTCTTT.

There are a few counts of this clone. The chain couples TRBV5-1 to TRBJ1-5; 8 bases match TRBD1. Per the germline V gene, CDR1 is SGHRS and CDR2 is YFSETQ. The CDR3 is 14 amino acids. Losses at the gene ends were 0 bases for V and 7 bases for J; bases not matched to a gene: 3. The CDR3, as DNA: TGCGCCAGCAGCTTGGGGACAGGGAGCCAGCCCCAGCATTTT. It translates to CASSLGTGSQPQHF.

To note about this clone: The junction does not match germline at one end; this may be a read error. This chain's CDR3 is CASSQSGEHSYGYPF. The CDR3 region has the DNA TGTGCCAGCAGCCAAAGTGGGGAGCACAGTTATGGCTACCCCTTC. The gene calls are TRBV4-2 and TRBJ1-2, with D uncertain. Germline CDR1 is LGHNA and CDR2 is YNFKEQ. The CDR3 totals 15 residues.

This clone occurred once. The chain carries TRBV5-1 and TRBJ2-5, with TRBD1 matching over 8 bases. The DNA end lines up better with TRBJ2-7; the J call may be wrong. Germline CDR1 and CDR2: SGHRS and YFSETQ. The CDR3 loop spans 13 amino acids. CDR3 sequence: CASSLQGDYEQYF. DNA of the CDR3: TGCGCCAGCAGCTTACAGGGGGACTACGAGCAGTACTTC.

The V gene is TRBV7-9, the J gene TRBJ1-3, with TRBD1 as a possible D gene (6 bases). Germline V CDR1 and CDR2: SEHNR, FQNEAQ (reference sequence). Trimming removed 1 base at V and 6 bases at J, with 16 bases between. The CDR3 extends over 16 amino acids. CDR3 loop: CASSLGGGEPPNTIYF. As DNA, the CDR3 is TGTGCCAGCAGCTTAGGAGGGGGTGAGCCCCCAAACACCATATATTTT.

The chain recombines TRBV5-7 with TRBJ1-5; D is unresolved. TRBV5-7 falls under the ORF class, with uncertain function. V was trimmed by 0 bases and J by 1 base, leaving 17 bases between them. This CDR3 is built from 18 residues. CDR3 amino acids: CASSLARKVPGSNQPQHF. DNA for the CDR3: TGTGCCAGCAGCTTGGCCCGAAAAGTACCCGGGAGCAATCAGCCCCAGCATTTT.

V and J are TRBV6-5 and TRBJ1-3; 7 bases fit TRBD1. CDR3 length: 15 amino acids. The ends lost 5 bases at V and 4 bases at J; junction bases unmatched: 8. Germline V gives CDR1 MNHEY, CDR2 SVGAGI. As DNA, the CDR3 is TGTGCCAGCAGTCTAACGACAGGGTCGGGAAACACCATATATTTT. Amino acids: CASSLTTGSGNTIYF.

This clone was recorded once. DNA of the CDR3: TGTGCCAGCAGCTTAAGCCCTAATACTGGAAACACCATATATTTT. Translation gives CASSLSPNTGNTIYF. The chain recombines TRBV7-2 with TRBJ1-3; no firm D call. The CDR3 loop spans 15 amino acids. The germline V gene encodes CDR1 SGHTA and CDR2 FQGNSA. V dropped 2 bases and J dropped 2 bases, with 10 bases sitting between them.

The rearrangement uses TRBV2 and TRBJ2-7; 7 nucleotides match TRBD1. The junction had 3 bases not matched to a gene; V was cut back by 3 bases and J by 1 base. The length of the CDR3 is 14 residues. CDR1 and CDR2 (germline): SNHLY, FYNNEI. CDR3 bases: TGTGCCAGCAGTGACGAGACAGGGTCCTACGAGCAGTACTTC. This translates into CASSDETGSYEQYF.

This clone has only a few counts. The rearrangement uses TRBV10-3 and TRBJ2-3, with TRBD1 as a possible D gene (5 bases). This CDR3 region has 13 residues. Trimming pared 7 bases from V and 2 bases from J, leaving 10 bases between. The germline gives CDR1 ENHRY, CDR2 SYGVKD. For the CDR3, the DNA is TGTGCCATCAAGGGGTTTCCCACAGATACGCAGTATTTT. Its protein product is CAIKGFPTDTQYF.

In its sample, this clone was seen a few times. This CDR3 is CASTKGQYTGELFF. CDR3 in DNA: TGTGCCAGCACAAAGGGACAATACACCGGGGAGCTGTTTTTT. The chain combines TRBV11-2 with TRBJ2-2, with a tentative D call TRBD1 (6 bases). The germline V and J ends were trimmed by 7 bases and 3 bases, with 12 bases remaining between them. The CDR3 is 14 residues long. Germline CDR1 is SGHAT and CDR2 is FQNNGV.